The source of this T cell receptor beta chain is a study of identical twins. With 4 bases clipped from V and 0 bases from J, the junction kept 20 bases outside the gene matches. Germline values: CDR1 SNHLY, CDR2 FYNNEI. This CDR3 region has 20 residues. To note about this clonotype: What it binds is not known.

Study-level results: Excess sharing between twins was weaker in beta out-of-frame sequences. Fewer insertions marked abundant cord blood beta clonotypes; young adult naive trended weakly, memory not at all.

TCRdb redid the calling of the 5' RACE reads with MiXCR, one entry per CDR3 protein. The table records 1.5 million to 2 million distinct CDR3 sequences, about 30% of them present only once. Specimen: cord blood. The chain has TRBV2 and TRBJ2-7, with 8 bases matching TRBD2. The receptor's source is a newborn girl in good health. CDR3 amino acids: CASSVGGATLIPLSSYEQYF. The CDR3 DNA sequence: TGTGCCAGCAGTGTCGGGGGGGCCACCCTTATTCCCCTCAGCTCCTACGAGCAGTACTTC.